These 10 T cell receptor beta chains share one sample of origin, sequenced in a study of OX40 agonist ivuxolimab in advanced cancers. Clones were read by immunoSEQ multiplex PCR, and TCRdb kept only the in-frame ones, dropping some. The sample gives 50,000 to 65,000 clones, about 87% of which show up once; about 0.7% is in the top ten. The input for sequencing was CD4+ or CD8+ T cells sorted from blood, taken in a trial of the OX40 agonist ivuxolimab. The receptors stem from an adult with an advanced solid tumor such as melanoma, head and neck, liver or kidney cancer.

CDR3 nucleotides: TGTGCCAGCAGTCAAGCCGGGACAGGGGGCGAAAAACTGTTTTTT. The encoded protein is CASSQAGTGGEKLFF. The chain carries TRBV7-6 and TRBJ1-4, with 12 bases identical to TRBD1. Looked up from germline, CDR1 is SGHVS and CDR2 is FNYEAQ. The CDR3 extends over 15 amino acids. V was pared by 6 bases and J by 8 bases, with 7 bases of the junction left unmatched.

The V call is TRBV7-9, the J call TRBJ2-2; the match to TRBD1 covers 7 bases. The J segment lost 0 bases and the V segment lost 5 bases, leaving 3 bases of the junction unmatched. The CDR3 is made up of 15 amino acids. CDR1 SEHNR and CDR2 FQNEAQ come from the germline V gene (reference sequence). CDR3 in amino acids: CASSTDRANTGELFF. CDR3 nucleotide sequence: TGTGCCAGCAGCACTGACAGGGCGAACACCGGGGAGCTGTTTTTT.

This chain connects TRBV7-3 to TRBJ1-1, with TRBD1 as a possible D gene (6 bases). This CDR3 has 13 amino acids. V lost 4 bases to trimming and J lost 3 bases, with 9 bases between them. Germline loops: CDR1 SGHTA, CDR2 FQGTGA. The CDR3 protein is CASSSSGDTEAFF. CDR3 nucleotide sequence: TGTGCCAGCAGCTCGTCAGGGGACACTGAAGCTTTCTTT.

The rearrangement joins TRBV18 to TRBJ1-1, with D perhaps TRBD1 (6 bases). With 3 bases removed from V and 3 bases from J, the gap between germline ends came to 11 bases. The germline CDR1 and CDR2 sequences are KGHSH and LQKENI. CDR3 length: 14 residues. The CDR3 DNA reads TGTGCCAGCTCACCGGACAGACTGGACACTGAAGCTTTCTTT. It specifies CASSPDRLDTEAFF.

V is TRBV7-9 and J is TRBJ2-7; no definite D call. The CDR3 is made up of 14 amino acids. Germline-derived CDR1 and CDR2 are SEHNR and FQNEAQ (reference sequence). The V end was cut by 2 bases, the J end by 7 bases, with 15 bases between. The CDR3 loop reads CASSLMFRVGEQYF. Here the CDR3 DNA reads TGTGCCAGCAGCTTAATGTTCCGGGTTGGGGAGCAGTACTTC.

The V and J genes are TRBV28 and TRBJ1-1, with a possible D match to TRBD1 (6 bases). Germline values: CDR1 MDHEN, CDR2 SYDVKM. CDR3 length equals 13 residues. The V end was cut by 9 bases, the J end by 1 base, with 12 bases between. In DNA form, the CDR3 reads TGTGCCAGTAGGGGGGGCTGGAACACTGAAGCTTTCTTT. Translating gives CASRGGWNTEAFF.

J is TRBJ2-2 and V is TRBV11-1, with 7 bases identical to TRBD2. In germline, CDR1 is SGHAT, CDR2 FQDESV (reference sequence). The CDR3 consists of 16 residues. J was trimmed by 0 bases and V by 8 bases; bases with no gene match: 9. CDR3 bases: TGTGCCAGCGCCAGGAGCGGGGCCCCGAACACCGGGGAGCTGTTTTTT. It specifies CASARSGAPNTGELFF. The full variable domain, its missing parts supplied by reference TRBV11-1 and TRBJ2-2, is EAEVAQSPRYKITEKSQAVAFWCDPISGHATLYWYRQILGQGPELLVQFQDESVVDDSQLPKDRFSAERLKGVDSTLKIQPAELGDSAMYLCASARSGAPNTGELFFGEGSRLTVL.

This chain links TRBV10-3 with TRBJ2-1, with 10 bases aligning to TRBD1. V was clipped by 6 bases and J by 5 bases; unmatched bases: 1. The length of the CDR3 is 13 residues. Germline assignment: CDR1 ENHRY and CDR2 SYGVKD. As DNA, the CDR3 is TGTGCCATCAGAGGGACAGGGGACAATGAGCAGTTCTTC. The encoded protein is CAIRGTGDNEQFF.

V and J are TRBV18 and TRBJ2-7; TRBD1 matches at 7 bases. Germline CDR1 and CDR2: KGHSH and LQKENI. The CDR3 loop spans 15 amino acids. V was clipped by 0 bases and J by 5 bases; unmatched bases: 7. The CDR3 DNA follows: TGTGCCAGCTCACCACCCGAAGGGGGCAACCACGAGCAGTACTTC. It translates to CASSPPEGGNHEQYF.

V gene TRBV5-1 combines with J gene TRBJ2-1, with 7 bases identical to TRBD2. From germline, CDR1 is SGHRS and CDR2 YFSETQ. Unmatched junction bases numbered 12, after V lost 0 bases and J lost 9 bases. This CDR3 comprises 16 residues. This CDR3 reads CASSLAWVTSSGEQFF. The DNA for the CDR3 is TGCGCCAGCAGCTTGGCCTGGGTGACTAGCTCTGGTGAGCAGTTCTTC.